This record covers a single T cell receptor (beta chain). As yet, its antigen is unknown. TCRdb's copy holds only in-frame clones and misses some; the assay was immunoSEQ multiplex PCR. The sample yields about 100,000 clones, about 90% seen once. The source of the sample is a study of T cell responses to AZD1222 COVID-19 vaccine. V lost 2 bases and J lost 2, with 19 bases in between. The CDR3 runs 18 residues. The germline V gene has CDR1 LGHNT and CDR2 FRNRAP. Overall study findings and caveats: Clonal diversity may have been underestimated in mostly white British donors. None of the repertoires were sampled until the peak T cell response had passed.

The material sequenced was peripheral blood, taken on day 0 of MenACWY control vaccination. The chain joins TRBV12-5 to TRBJ2-1, with D perhaps TRBD2 (6 bases). The receptor was derived from an adult in good health. Here the CDR3 DNA reads TGTGCTAGTGGTTTGATCGACGGGAGCATAAGGACCTACAATGAGCAGTTCTTC. Translating gives CASGLIDGSIRTYNEQFF.